This TCR beta chain is drawn from a study of OX40 agonist ivuxolimab in advanced cancers. This CDR3 contains 20 residues. J gave up 3 bases and V 0 bases, and 10 bases lay outside the gene matches. Germline CDR1 is LGHNA and CDR2 is YNFKEQ. Profiling relied on immunoSEQ multiplex PCR, and the TCRdb table lists in-frame clones only, not all of them. This sample has 15,000 to 20,000 clones, with approximately 83% found just once. The source is an adult with an advanced solid tumor such as melanoma, head and neck, liver or kidney cancer. This chain uses TRBV4-2 with TRBJ2-5; TRBD2 matches at 16 bases. Sequenced here: CD4+ or CD8+ T cells sorted from blood, sampled in a trial of the OX40 agonist ivuxolimab. CDR3 in amino acids: CASSQDRGLAGGPEKETQYF. For the CDR3, the DNA is TGTGCCAGCAGCCAAGATCGGGGACTAGCGGGGGGGCCGGAAAAAGAGACCCAGTACTTC.